This is a list of T cell receptor beta chains from one sample in a study of shared clonotypes between healthy human individuals. Produced via immunoSEQ multiplex PCR; TCRdb's table is partial and in-frame only. The repertoire has about 190,000 clones, 60% to 75% of them found once; the top ten carry 8.5% to 12%. Sequencing input: memory CD4+ T cells sorted from blood. The receptors come from a man aged 25 to 40 in good health. Both conserved end residues are part of each CDR3.

j_call: TRBJ2-1
v_call: TRBV11-2
cdr3_aa: CASSRTETGTSGGNEQFF

j_call: TRBJ2-3
v_call: TRBV5-1
cdr3_aa: CASSFNPNTDTQYF

j_call: TRBJ1-4
v_call: TRBV5-1
cdr3_aa: CASSRTQATNEKLFF

j_call: TRBJ2-3
v_call: TRBV27
cdr3_aa: CASIGLAGGGRPGGDTQYF

j_call: TRBJ2-5
v_call: TRBV11-2
cdr3_aa: CASSLGIQETQYF

j_call: TRBJ2-3
v_call: TRBV18
cdr3_aa: CASSRASASTDTQYF

j_call: TRBJ1-2
v_call: TRBV28
cdr3_aa: CASRLGQGARYTF

j_call: TRBJ1-2
v_call: TRBV11-2
cdr3_aa: CASSPGIESYGYTF

j_call: TRBJ2-5
v_call: TRBV18
cdr3_aa: CASGLSGPTQETQYF

j_call: TRBJ1-2
v_call: TRBV19
cdr3_aa: CASSDDRAGSYGYTF

j_call: TRBJ2-3
v_call: TRBV11-2
cdr3_aa: CASSLDPAGVVGDTQYF

j_call: TRBJ2-1
v_call: TRBV5-1
cdr3_aa: CASRGNNNEQFF

j_call: TRBJ2-2
v_call: TRBV5-1
cdr3_aa: CASRTETNTGELFF

j_call: TRBJ2-4
v_call: TRBV18
cdr3_aa: CASSRSLAKNIQYF

j_call: TRBJ2-7
v_call: TRBV27
cdr3_aa: CASSPLGLAGRYEQYF

j_call: TRBJ2-2
v_call: TRBV29-1
cdr3_aa: CSGGGASGNTGELFF

j_call: TRBJ2-5
v_call: TRBV6-1
cdr3_aa: CASSDERELVTQYF

j_call: TRBJ2-7
v_call: TRBV29-1
cdr3_aa: CSAESQGGYEQYF

j_call: TRBJ2-1
v_call: TRBV7-2
cdr3_aa: CATRRLAGNEQFF

j_call: TRBJ2-1
v_call: TRBV6-4
cdr3_aa: CASSDSTSGSYNEQFF

j_call: TRBJ1-3
v_call: TRBV9
cdr3_aa: CASSVGRLSGNTIYF

j_call: TRBJ2-3
v_call: TRBV9
cdr3_aa: CASSVATDTQYF

j_call: TRBJ2-1
v_call: TRBV7-7
cdr3_aa: CASSSGVSYNEQFF

j_call: TRBJ2-5
v_call: TRBV7-9
cdr3_aa: CASSLAVTGGRETQYF

j_call: TRBJ2-7
v_call: TRBV11-2
cdr3_aa: CASSSDPTRHYEQYF

j_call: TRBJ2-2
v_call: TRBV6-5
cdr3_aa: CASRRDISTGELFF

j_call: TRBJ2-5
v_call: TRBV28
cdr3_aa: CASSAPDRQETQYF

j_call: TRBJ1-5
v_call: TRBV11-2
cdr3_aa: CASSSDGGGYQPQHF

j_call: TRBJ1-1
v_call: TRBV5-1
cdr3_aa: CASSSQSGRLNTEAFF

j_call: TRBJ2-2
v_call: TRBV11-3
cdr3_aa: CASSLVVTGELFF

j_call: TRBJ1-3
v_call: TRBV13
cdr3_aa: CASSFLSGNTIYF

j_call: TRBJ1-4
v_call: TRBV5-1
cdr3_aa: CASSLGSGTGNEKLFF

j_call: TRBJ1-2
v_call: TRBV5-6
cdr3_aa: CASSLLGGYTF

j_call: TRBJ2-2
v_call: TRBV7-2
cdr3_aa: CASSSGLSLGTGELFF

j_call: TRBJ2-1
v_call: TRBV6-5
cdr3_aa: CASSFGGSMHNEQFF

j_call: TRBJ1-3
v_call: TRBV5-1
cdr3_aa: CANSFTTGNTIYF

j_call: TRBJ1-4
v_call: TRBV2
cdr3_aa: CASNPRPGQGEKLFF

j_call: TRBJ2-3
v_call: TRBV5-5
cdr3_aa: CASSLGGQGTDTQYF

j_call: TRBJ2-5
v_call: TRBV2
cdr3_aa: CASNSADSQETQYF

j_call: TRBJ2-1
v_call: TRBV23-1
cdr3_aa: CASSQPIFRGGQGVPNEQFF

j_call: TRBJ1-4
v_call: TRBV6-6
cdr3_aa: CASSRGRSINEKLFF

j_call: TRBJ1-3
v_call: TRBV11-2
cdr3_aa: CASSLSLGNTIYF